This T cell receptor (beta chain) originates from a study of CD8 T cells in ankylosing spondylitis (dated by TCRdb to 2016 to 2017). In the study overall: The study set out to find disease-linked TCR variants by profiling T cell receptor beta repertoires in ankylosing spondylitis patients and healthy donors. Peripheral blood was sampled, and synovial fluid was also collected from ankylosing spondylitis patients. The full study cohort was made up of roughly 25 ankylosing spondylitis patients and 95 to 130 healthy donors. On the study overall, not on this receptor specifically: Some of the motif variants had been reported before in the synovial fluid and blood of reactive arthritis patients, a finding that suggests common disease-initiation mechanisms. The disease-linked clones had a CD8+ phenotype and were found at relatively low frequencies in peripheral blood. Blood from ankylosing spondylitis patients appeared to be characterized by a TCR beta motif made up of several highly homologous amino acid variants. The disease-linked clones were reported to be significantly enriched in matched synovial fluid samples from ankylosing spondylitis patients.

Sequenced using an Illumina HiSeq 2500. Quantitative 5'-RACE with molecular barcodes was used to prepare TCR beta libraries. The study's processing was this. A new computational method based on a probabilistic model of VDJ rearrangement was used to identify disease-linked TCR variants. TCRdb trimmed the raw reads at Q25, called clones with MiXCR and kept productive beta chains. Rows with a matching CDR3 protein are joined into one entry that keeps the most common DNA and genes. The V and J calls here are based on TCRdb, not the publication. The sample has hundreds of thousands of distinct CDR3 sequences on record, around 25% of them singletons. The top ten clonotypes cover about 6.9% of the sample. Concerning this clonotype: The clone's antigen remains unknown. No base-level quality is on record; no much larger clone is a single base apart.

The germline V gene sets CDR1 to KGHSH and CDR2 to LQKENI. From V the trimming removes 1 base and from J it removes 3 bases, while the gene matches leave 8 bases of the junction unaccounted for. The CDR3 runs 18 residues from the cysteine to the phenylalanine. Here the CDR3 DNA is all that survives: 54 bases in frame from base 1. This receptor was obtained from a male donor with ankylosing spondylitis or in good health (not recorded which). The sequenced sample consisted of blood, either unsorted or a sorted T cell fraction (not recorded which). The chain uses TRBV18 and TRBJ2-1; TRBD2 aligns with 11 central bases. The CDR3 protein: CASSPLSLAGGSYNEQFF. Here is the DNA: TGTGCCAGCTCACCACTAAGTCTAGCGGGAGGAAGCTACAATGAGCAGTTCTTC. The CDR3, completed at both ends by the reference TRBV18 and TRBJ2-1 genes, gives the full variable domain NAGVMQNPRHLVRRRGQEARLRCSPMKGHSHVYWYRQLPEEGLKFMVYLQKENIIDESGMPKERFSAEFPKEGPSILRIQQVVRGDSAAYFCASSPLSLAGGSYNEQFFGPGTRLTVL.